The 21 T cell receptor beta chains reported below all come from one sample, sequenced in a study of human T cells and chemical hapten exposure. Time point given: pre-sensitization, week 0. Stated treatment: therapeutic diphenylcyclopropenone sensitization with weekly scalp DPC. TCRdb fed the RACE reads into MiXCR, producing one record per CDR3 protein. The data hold more than 250,000 distinct CDR3 sequences, with 8.6% observed a single time. The sequencing used whole blood, collected in connection with sensitization to the hapten diphenylcyclopropenone (DPC). These receptors originate from a woman aged 40 to 50 with alopecia areata. Some clones in this sample may be carry-over from other donors' samples.

V usage is TRBV6-5 and J usage is TRBJ2-4; TRBD2 matches at 8 bases. V shed 2 bases, J shed 0 bases, and the junction held 6 bases outside the gene matches. Germline V gene data show CDR1 as MNHEY and CDR2 as SVGAGI. The CDR3 has 17 residues. Here the CDR3 reads CASSYASSGLAKNIQYF. The CDR3 DNA reads as TGTGCCAGCAGTTACGCGTCTAGCGGGTTAGCCAAAAACATTCAGTACTTC.

This clonotype showed up just a few times. The V call is TRBV5-5, the J call TRBJ1-4; D is perhaps TRBD1 (5 bases). The length of the CDR3 is 15 residues. The ends were cut back, 7 bases at V and 0 bases at J, with 13 bases in the middle. Per the germline V gene, CDR1 is SGHKS and CDR2 is YYEKEE (reference sequence). The CDR3 DNA follows: TGTGCCAGCGGGTCCAGGGCTACAACTAATGAAAAACTGTTTTTT. Translation: CASGSRATTNEKLFF.

This clonotype showed up just a few times. CDR3 in DNA: TGCAGTGCTAGATGGCGGGAGGGCTCCTACAATGAGCAGTTCTTC. Translation: CSARWREGSYNEQFF. The V call is TRBV20-1, the J call TRBJ2-1; 9 bases align to TRBD2. The CDR3 sequence is 15 residues long. With V trimmed by 2 bases and J by 0 bases, 2 bases remained unmatched. The germline V gene encodes CDR1 DFQATT and CDR2 SNEGSKA (reference sequence).

This clonotype was picked up a small number of times. The rearrangement uses TRBV2 and TRBJ1-3, with 7 nucleotides matching TRBD1. CDR1 and CDR2 from the germline V gene are SNHLY and FYNNEI. The V segment lost 8 bases and the J segment 0 bases; nucleotides outside the gene matches: 4. This CDR3 is built from 14 residues. This CDR3 reads CASRDSFSGNTIYF. CDR3 DNA sequence: TGTGCCAGCCGGGACAGCTTCTCTGGAAACACCATATATTTT.

This clonotype was detected many times. V usage is TRBV29-1 and J usage is TRBJ1-3; D is unresolved. V was pared by 4 bases and J by 0 bases, with 7 bases between. CDR1 is SQVTM and CDR2 is ANQGSEA in the germline V gene. The CDR3 runs 13 residues. CDR3 protein: CSVALISGNTIYF. The CDR3 bases are TGCAGCGTTGCTCTAATCTCTGGAAACACCATATATTTT.

The chain uses TRBV12-3 or TRBV12-4 and TRBJ1-1; 8 positions agree with TRBD1. Trimming at V came to 5 bases and at J to 2 bases, leaving 7 bases not matched to a gene. CDR3 length: 15 residues. The CDR3 spells CASSPRTGQNTEAFF. The CDR3 nucleotides read TGTGCCAGCAGTCCTAGGACAGGGCAAAACACTGAAGCTTTCTTT.

V and J are TRBV5-1 and TRBJ2-1; possible D gene TRBD1, 5 bases. Germline V gives CDR1 SGHRS, CDR2 YFSETQ. Trimming pared 2 bases from V and 8 bases from J, leaving 8 bases between. The CDR3 totals 12 residues. The CDR3 sequence is CASSFQGDEQFF. The CDR3 coding sequence is TGCGCCAGCAGCTTCCAGGGCGATGAGCAGTTCTTC.

The chain combines TRBV4-3 with TRBJ2-2, with D uncertain. The CDR3 is 16 amino acids. V lost 0 bases and J lost 0, with 8 bases in between. CDR1 and CDR2 (germline): LGHNA, YSLEER. This chain's CDR3 is CASSQEVPTNTGELFF. The CDR3, as DNA: TGCGCCAGCAGCCAAGAGGTCCCCACGAACACCGGGGAGCTGTTTTTT.

This clonotype was detected ten times or more. The chain carries TRBV12-3 or TRBV12-4 and TRBJ2-7; no reliable D call. The CDR3 covers 13 residues. V was pared by 1 base and J by 3 bases, with 7 bases between. The DNA of the CDR3 is TGTGCCAGCAGTTTAGGGGGATTCTACGAGCAGTACTTC. Protein product: CASSLGGFYEQYF.

The chain couples TRBV3-1 to TRBJ2-7; 8 bases fit TRBD2. The germline V gene has CDR1 LGHDT and CDR2 YNNKEL (reference sequence). V was pared by 4 bases and J by 2 bases, with 7 bases of the junction left unmatched. The CDR3 has 15 amino acids. The CDR3 DNA reads as TGTGCCAGCAGCCCTACTAGCGGCCTTACCTACGAGCAGTACTTC. Amino acid sequence: CASSPTSGLTYEQYF.

The chain uses TRBV7-2 and TRBJ1-2, with 10 bases fitting TRBD1. Trimming at V came to 4 bases and at J to 4 bases, leaving 6 bases not matched to a gene. This CDR3 has 15 residues. Germline lookup yields CDR1 SGHTA and CDR2 FQGNSA. The CDR3 spells CASSSRQGAPYGYTF. Written as DNA, the CDR3 is TGTGCCAGCAGCTCTCGACAGGGGGCGCCCTATGGCTACACCTTC.

This clonotype appeared a few times. This chain joins TRBV20-1 and TRBJ2-3, with 8 bases aligning to TRBD2. The CDR3 runs 14 residues. Trimming cost V 4 bases and J 2 bases; bases outside gene matches: 5. Per germline, CDR1 DFQATT and CDR2 SNEGSKA (reference sequence). The CDR3 sequence is CSANVAGYTDTQYF. The CDR3 DNA sequence: TGCAGTGCTAACGTAGCGGGATACACAGATACGCAGTATTTT.

V usage is TRBV11-2 and J usage is TRBJ2-5; D may be TRBD1 or TRBD2 (6 bases each). Germline values: CDR1 SGHAT, CDR2 FQNNGV. This CDR3 contains 15 residues. V was cut by 1 base and J by 5 bases, with 14 bases left in between. The CDR3 DNA reads as TGTGCCAGCAGCTTAGTGGTTGCCGGGGGCGAGACCCAGTACTTC. Translating gives CASSLVVAGGETQYF. The full variable domain, in which reference TRBV11-2 and TRBJ2-5 provide the parts outside the CDR3, is EAGVAQSPRYKIIEKRQSVAFWCNPISGHATLYWYQQILGQGPKLLIQFQNNGVVDDSQLPKDRFSAERLKGVDSTLKIQPAKLEDSAVYLCASSLVVAGGETQYFGPGTRLLVL.

The rearrangement joins TRBV4-2 to TRBJ2-1; D gene unclear. Germline CDR1 is LGHNA and CDR2 is YNFKEQ. V lost 1 base and J 0 bases, leaving 10 bases between the germline ends. The CDR3 has 16 amino acids. CDR3 sequence reads: CASSQALSSSYNEQFF. The CDR3 DNA follows: TGTGCCAGCAGCCAAGCTCTATCTAGCTCCTACAATGAGCAGTTCTTC.

This clonotype was counted a few times. V gene TRBV20-1 combines with J gene TRBJ2-7, with 12 nucleotides matching TRBD1. Germline V gene data show CDR1 as DFQATT and CDR2 as SNEGSKA (reference sequence). V was clipped by 5 bases and J by 3 bases; unmatched bases: 11. The CDR3 has 16 residues. The CDR3 loop reads CSASGQGASSHYEQYF. CDR3 nucleotide sequence: TGCAGTGCTTCGGGACAGGGGGCCTCAAGCCACTACGAGCAGTACTTC.

The chain uses TRBV28 and TRBJ2-3, with 7 bases fitting TRBD2. J lost 2 bases, V lost 2 bases, and 7 bases had no gene match. The CDR3 is 16 residues long. Per germline, CDR1 MDHEN and CDR2 SYDVKM. The CDR3 loop reads CASSLRLADVTDTQYF. The CDR3 DNA reads TGTGCCAGCAGTTTACGACTAGCCGACGTCACAGATACGCAGTATTTT.

The chain recombines TRBV6-5 with TRBJ2-3, with 8 positions matching TRBD2. Germline CDR1 is MNHEY and CDR2 is SVGAGI. V lost 8 bases and J lost 0; bases outside the gene matches: 7. The CDR3 runs to 15 residues. The CDR3 DNA reads TGTGCCAGCTCCCGGGGGGGCCTGAGCACAGATACGCAGTATTTT. This sequence encodes CASSRGGLSTDTQYF.

The chain recombines TRBV6-6 with TRBJ1-2; D might be TRBD1 (5 bases). V was cut by 0 bases and J by 6 bases, with 11 bases left in between. CDR1 is MNHNY, CDR2 SVGAGI, per germline (reference sequence). The CDR3 extends over 14 amino acids. Here the CDR3 reads CASSYSGGSDGYTF. The CDR3 region has the DNA TGTGCCAGCAGTTACTCGGGGGGATCCGATGGCTACACCTTC.

This clonotype has ten or more counts. The gene calls are TRBV6-5 and TRBJ1-2; TRBD1 matches at 8 bases. The V gene end was trimmed by 6 bases and the J gene end by 5 bases; junction bases not matched to a gene: 5. From germline, CDR1 is MNHEY and CDR2 SVGAGI. CDR3 size: 13 residues. Here the CDR3 DNA reads TGTGCCAGCAGCTTGGACAGGGAATATGGCTACACCTTC. Translating gives CASSLDREYGYTF.

V is TRBV6-2 or TRBV6-3 and J is TRBJ2-7; D not resolved. Germline CDR1 and CDR2: MNHEY and SVGEGT. The CDR3 consists of 13 residues. V gave up 4 bases and J gave up 3 bases, with 10 bases separating them. The CDR3 here is CASSSATYYEQYF. CDR3 sequence (DNA): TGTGCCAGCAGTTCTGCCACGTACTACGAGCAGTACTTC.

V usage is TRBV27 and J usage is TRBJ2-1; D is possibly TRBD1 (6 bases). Trimming shortened V by 10 bases and J by 6 bases, and 22 bases separated the two germline ends. The CDR3 has 15 amino acids. Germline lookup yields CDR1 MNHEY and CDR2 SMNVEV (reference sequence). The CDR3 here is CATTRTDYLTNEQFF. CDR3 nucleotides: TGTGCCACCACCCGGACAGATTATTTGACCAATGAGCAGTTCTTC.